This T cell receptor beta chain was sequenced during a study of cytotoxic CD8 clonotypes in ibrutinib-treated CLL. The overall study: By median around 66 months, approximately 12 had progressed and some 14 stayed remitted; responses had been 2 complete and about 25 partial. Study-level findings and limits: The study found public clonotypes uncommon, contracting or stable on treatment. Clonality at baseline surpassed age-matched healthy donors and tracked circulating CD8+ T-cell counts.

TCR beta libraries used roughly 1.9 micrograms of DNA from cryopreserved PBMCs. TCRdb keeps only in-frame clones here, not all; method: immunoSEQ multiplex PCR. The profile shows roughly 250,000 clones, about three quarters of them singletons. The CDR3 sequence is 14 residues long. CDR1 MNHEY and CDR2 SMNVEV come from the germline V gene (reference sequence). The V gene lost 6 bases and the J gene lost 6 bases, with 16 bases spanning the gap. In regard to this clone: Its matching antigen is unknown.

The rearrangement joins TRBV27 to TRBJ2-3; D is possibly TRBD1 (5 bases). The clonotype comes from a human donor with chronic lymphocytic leukemia. The starting material was PBMCs, obtained after 24 months of ibrutinib treatment. The CDR3 region has the DNA TGTGCCAGCAGCTCAACCCTAGGGGCGGATACGCAGTATTTT. It encodes CASSSTLGADTQYF.